This TCR beta chain was sequenced in a study of cytomegalovirus exposure and HLA in healthy donors. CDR3 size: 15 residues. Looked up from germline, CDR1 is SGHVS and CDR2 is FNYEAQ. V dropped 5 bases and J dropped 1 base, with 14 bases sitting between them. A multiplex PCR was run with 60 Vbeta primers and 13 Jbeta primers. Clones were read by immunoSEQ multiplex PCR, and TCRdb kept only the in-frame ones, dropping some. In the table there are 150,000 to 200,000 clones, 80% to 85% of which are singletons. The specimen was PBMCs. The rearrangement links TRBV7-6 to TRBJ2-5; TRBD1 might be the D (6 bases). The TCR sequence derives from a woman aged 18-30 years in good health and CMV-seropositive. The CDR3 DNA reads TGTGCCAGCAGCCTAGACGGGACACTCCAAGAGACCCAGTACTTC. Amino acid sequence: CASSLDGTLQETQYF.